This passage covers 5 T cell receptor beta chains from one sample sequenced in a study of T cell responses to AZD1222 COVID-19 vaccine (dated by TCRdb to 2020 to 2022). The library was made by the immunoSEQ multiplex PCR assay. TCRdb carries this immuneACCESS record with in-frame sequences only. Its versions omit some clonotypes, under half of them owing to an unresolved V gene in the studies checked, with the rest unexplained. Within this sample are 200,000 to 250,000 clones, with roughly 94% of them counted one time only. 1.7% of the sample is in the top ten clones. The sample's time point label, in plain terms: about 28 days (+/-7) after the second vaccine dose. The meaning of the sample's treatment or condition label: meningococcal conjugate vaccine given as trial control. Sequences were derived from peripheral blood, sampled 28 days after the second dose of the MenACWY control vaccine. The receptors shown here come from an adult who received the MenACWY meningococcal vaccine as a control.

This chain uses TRBV6-2 or TRBV6-3 with TRBJ1-5; D gene unclear. The germline V and J ends were trimmed by 0 bases and 0 bases, with 6 bases remaining between them. This CDR3 contains 15 residues. CDR1 and CDR2 from the germline V gene are MNHEY and SVGEGT. The CDR3 coding sequence is TGTGCCAGCAGTTACTCGGAGGATAGCAATCAGCCCCAGCATTTT. Protein sequence: CASSYSEDSNQPQHF.

The gene calls are TRBV3-1 (or the pseudogene TRBV3-2) and TRBJ1-1; weak D call: TRBD1 (6 bases). The V and J ends lost 1 base and 5 bases respectively, with 14 bases between them. The germline gives CDR1 LGHDT, CDR2 YNNKEL (reference sequence). This CDR3 contains 15 residues. The CDR3 bases are TGTGCCAGCAGCCAAGGGCAGGGGTTCGAAACTGAAGCTTTCTTT. Encoded protein: CASSQGQGFETEAFF.

The count of this clone is one. This sequence joins TRBV28 and TRBJ2-7; D call uncertain. The V gene lost 5 bases and the J gene lost 2 bases, with 13 bases spanning the gap. The CDR3 consists of 14 residues. Germline CDR1 MDHEN, CDR2 SYDVKM. The CDR3 DNA is TGTGCCAGCAGTAGACTTAACCCCCCCTACGAGCAGTACTTC. This encodes CASSRLNPPYEQYF.

The sample holds a few counts of this clone. The chain combines TRBV15 with TRBJ1-2; D gene ambiguous. The V end was cut by 0 bases, the J end by 10 bases, with 9 bases between. The CDR3 is 12 amino acids. Looked up from germline, CDR1 is LNHNV and CDR2 is YYDKDF (reference sequence). DNA of the CDR3: TGTGCCACCAGCAGAGATCATGGGGACTACACCTTC. Translating it yields CATSRDHGDYTF.

The CDR3: CASRDDRGDQPQHF. Written as DNA, the CDR3 is TGTGCCAGCAGGGATGACAGGGGAGATCAGCCCCAGCATTTT. This sequence joins TRBV2 and TRBJ1-5; 8 bases fit TRBD1. Germline CDR1 SNHLY, CDR2 FYNNEI. CDR3 length: 14 amino acids. The V gene end was trimmed by 6 bases and the J gene end by 5 bases; junction bases not matched to a gene: 6.